The clone carrying this T cell receptor (beta chain) was observed a single time. What it recognizes is unknown. Using immunoSEQ multiplex PCR, the repertoire was profiled, and TCRdb retains in-frame clones only, with some absent. The data contain more than 2 million clones, approximately 95% of them singletons. This sample was included in a study of shared clonotypes between healthy human individuals. Study observations and caveats: The donor pool, a small one, limited the genetic and exposure-history diversity represented.

CDR3 size: 14 residues. CDR1 and CDR2 from the germline V gene are SGHTA and FQGNSA. V lost 6 bases and J lost 5; bases outside the gene matches: 8. The sequenced material came from naive CD4+ T cells sorted from blood. The subset: CD45RA+ positively selected. The clonotype was recovered from a man aged 18 to 29 in good health. The chain uses TRBV7-2 and TRBJ2-5; TRBD2 aligns across 8 bases. Here the CDR3 reads CASRGAGGTETQYF. In DNA form, the CDR3 reads TGTGCCAGCAGAGGGGCGGGGGGTACGGAGACCCAGTACTTC.